This TCR beta chain is from a study of response to subunit inactivated influenza vaccine. From the RT-PCR reads, TCRdb called clonotypes with MiXCR, one entry per CDR3 protein. The table lists about 780,000 distinct CDR3 sequences, less than 20% of them singletons. This receptor was obtained from a middle-aged man who received an inactivated influenza vaccine. The source was PBMCs from blood, collected less than 6 days after vaccination.

As DNA, the CDR3 is TGTGCCAGCAGCAAAGTGCAGGATAGCTCCTACGAGCAGTACTTC. Amino acid sequence: CASSKVQDSSYEQYF. V gene TRBV4-2 combines with J gene TRBJ2-7; no firm D call. Trimming left V 5 bases short and J 0 bases short, with 14 bases between. The CDR3 has 15 residues. Looked up from germline, CDR1 is LGHNA and CDR2 is YNFKEQ.